These T cell receptor beta chains were read from a single sample in a study of identical twins. Each CDR3 protein gets one entry after TCRdb re-called the 5' RACE reads with MiXCR. Seen here are about 530,000 distinct CDR3 sequences, around 15% observed once, and the top ten hold about 0.4%. This sample also appeared in a second study, on yellow fever vaccine responses in identical twins.

Sequenced: CD4+ T cells sorted from blood. These receptors were obtained from a woman aged 18-30 years in good health. The CDR3 runs from the conserved cysteine through the conserved F or W. Rows may omit the clone size; those that give it use once, few, many or a size class.

J | size | V | CDR3
TRBJ2-7 | NA | TRBV6-1 | CASSDLASSSYEQYF
TRBJ2-5 | few | TRBV5-1 | CASSIQTGGLETQYF
TRBJ2-7 | few | TRBV24-1 | CATSPGGSTHEQYF
TRBJ2-1 | few | TRBV3-1 | CASSQETAYNEQFF
TRBJ1-6 | few | TRBV20-1 | CSAREEAFGNSPLHF
TRBJ2-1 | many | TRBV5-1 | CASSLSTRDEQFF
TRBJ2-1 | NA | TRBV4-1 | CASSQDGGQWNNEQFF
TRBJ2-5 | few | TRBV15 | CATSRDLGQGSETQYF
TRBJ1-2 | many | TRBV24-1 | CATSGKGEDGYTF
TRBJ1-5 | NA | TRBV3-1 | CASSRSGTGLTQPQHF
TRBJ2-2 | NA | TRBV25-1 | CASSEAHNTGELFF
TRBJ1-4 | few | TRBV10-2 | CASSDRGGIREELFF
TRBJ2-3 | few | TRBV5-5 | CASSFAQPTDTQYF
TRBJ2-1 | few | TRBV7-3 | CASSLTPAFNEQFF
TRBJ2-2 | few | TRBV10-3 | CATVGTGSTGELFF
TRBJ1-1 | many | TRBV29-1 | CSVGTGTGANTEAFF
TRBJ2-2 | NA | TRBV18 | CASSLTGRIVNTGELFF
TRBJ2-7 | few | TRBV12-3/TRBV12-4 | CASSLGDRGFPYEQYF
TRBJ1-1 | NA | TRBV3-1 | CASSKAGRWAFF
TRBJ2-1 | few | TRBV27 | CASSFQGLNNEQFF
TRBJ2-1 | few | TRBV24-1 | CATSEQGQVRLDEQFF
TRBJ2-1 | NA | TRBV2 | CASRDLLGGGGDNEQFF
TRBJ2-7 | few | TRBV7-9 | CASSRDTSPRTSYEQYF
TRBJ2-3 | few | TRBV20-1 | CSARVSGLSTDTQYF
TRBJ1-5 | NA | TRBV28 | CASSSGGTGNQPQHF
TRBJ1-2 | few | TRBV29-1 | CSRGLGYYGYTF
TRBJ2-2 | many | TRBV5-1 | CASSLGGLNTGELFF
TRBJ1-2 | few | TRBV3-1 | CASSQEGRGPYGYTF
TRBJ2-5 | NA | TRBV20-1 | CSALGRKETQYF
TRBJ2-3 | few | TRBV10-3 | CAISELGDTQYF
TRBJ2-1 | NA | TRBV20-1 | CSARDLARRSYNEQFF
TRBJ2-1 | NA | TRBV27 | CASSLTRLSYNEQFF
TRBJ2-7 | few | TRBV24-1 | CATSDFPGSGEQYF
TRBJ2-7 | few | TRBV10-2 | CASSESGWQGPHYEQYF